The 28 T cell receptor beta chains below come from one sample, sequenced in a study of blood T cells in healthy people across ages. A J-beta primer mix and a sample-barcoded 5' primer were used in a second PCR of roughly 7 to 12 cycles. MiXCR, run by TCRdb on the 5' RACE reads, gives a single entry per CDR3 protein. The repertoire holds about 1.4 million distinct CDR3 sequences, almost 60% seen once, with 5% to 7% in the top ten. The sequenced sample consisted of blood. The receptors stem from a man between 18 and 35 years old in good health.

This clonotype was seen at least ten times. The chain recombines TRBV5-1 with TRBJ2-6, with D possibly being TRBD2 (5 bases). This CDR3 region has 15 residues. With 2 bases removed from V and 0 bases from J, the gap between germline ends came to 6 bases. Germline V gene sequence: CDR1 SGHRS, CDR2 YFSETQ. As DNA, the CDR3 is TGCGCCAGCAGCTTTGGGAGCTCTGGGGCCAACGTCCTGACTTTC. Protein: CASSFGSSGANVLTF.

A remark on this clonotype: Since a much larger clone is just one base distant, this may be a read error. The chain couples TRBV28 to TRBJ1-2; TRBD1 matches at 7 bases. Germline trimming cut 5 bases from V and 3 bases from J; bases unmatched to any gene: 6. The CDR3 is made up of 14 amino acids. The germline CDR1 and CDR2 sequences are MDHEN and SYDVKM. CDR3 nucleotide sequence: TGTGCCAGCAGTGTATCCAGGGGGGACTATGGCTACACCTTC. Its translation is CASSVSRGDYGYTF.

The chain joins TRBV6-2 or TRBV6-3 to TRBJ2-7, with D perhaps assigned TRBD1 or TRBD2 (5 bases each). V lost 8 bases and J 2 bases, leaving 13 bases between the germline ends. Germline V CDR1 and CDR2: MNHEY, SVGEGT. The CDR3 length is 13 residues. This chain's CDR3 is CASEIRGTYEQYF. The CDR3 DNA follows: TGTGCCAGCGAGATCCGGGGCACCTACGAGCAGTACTTC.

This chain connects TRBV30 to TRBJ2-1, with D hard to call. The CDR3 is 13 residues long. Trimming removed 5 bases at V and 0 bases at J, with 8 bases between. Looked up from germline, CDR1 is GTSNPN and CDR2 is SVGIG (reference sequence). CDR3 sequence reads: CAWGGGSYNEQFF. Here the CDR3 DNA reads TGTGCCTGGGGTGGCGGCTCCTACAATGAGCAGTTCTTC.

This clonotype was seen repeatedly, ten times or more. CDR3 sequence: CASSAGTSTDTQYF. In nucleotides, the CDR3 is TGTGCCAGCAGCGCCGGGACTAGCACAGATACGCAGTATTTT. The chain links TRBV12-3 or TRBV12-4 to TRBJ2-3; the D gene is possibly TRBD2 (6 bases). This CDR3 has 14 amino acids. V dropped 6 bases and J dropped 0 bases, with 10 bases sitting between them.

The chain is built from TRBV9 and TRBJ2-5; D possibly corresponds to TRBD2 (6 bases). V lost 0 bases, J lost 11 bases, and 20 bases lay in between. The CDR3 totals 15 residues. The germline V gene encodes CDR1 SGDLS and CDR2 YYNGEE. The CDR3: CASSVGIAAPYEQYF. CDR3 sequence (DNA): TGTGCCAGCAGCGTAGGTATAGCGGCCCCCTATGAGCAGTACTTC.

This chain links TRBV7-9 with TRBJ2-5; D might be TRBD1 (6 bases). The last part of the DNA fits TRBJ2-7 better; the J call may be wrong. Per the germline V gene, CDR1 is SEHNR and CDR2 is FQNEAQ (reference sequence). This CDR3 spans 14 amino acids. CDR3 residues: CASSQTGTFYEQYF. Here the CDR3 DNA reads TGTGCCAGCAGCCAAACGGGGACATTCTACGAGCAGTACTTC.

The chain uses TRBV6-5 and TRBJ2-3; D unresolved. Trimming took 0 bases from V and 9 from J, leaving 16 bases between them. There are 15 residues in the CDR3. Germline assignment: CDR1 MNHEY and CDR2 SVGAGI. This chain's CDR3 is CASSYSENLGSTQYF. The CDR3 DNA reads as TGTGCCAGCAGTTACTCGGAGAATTTGGGGTCAACGCAGTATTTT.

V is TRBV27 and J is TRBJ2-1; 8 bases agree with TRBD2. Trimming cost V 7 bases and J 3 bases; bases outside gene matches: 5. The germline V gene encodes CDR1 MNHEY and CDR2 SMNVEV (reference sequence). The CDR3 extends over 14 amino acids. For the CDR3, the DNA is TGTGCCAGCATGGCCAGCGGGAGCTACAATGAGCAGTTCTTC. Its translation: CASMASGSYNEQFF.

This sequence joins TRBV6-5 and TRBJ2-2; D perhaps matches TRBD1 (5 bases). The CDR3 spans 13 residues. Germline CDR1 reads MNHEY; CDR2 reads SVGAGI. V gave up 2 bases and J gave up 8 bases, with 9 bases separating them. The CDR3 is CASSYPGLGELFF. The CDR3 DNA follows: TGTGCCAGCAGTTACCCAGGGTTAGGGGAGCTGTTTTTT.

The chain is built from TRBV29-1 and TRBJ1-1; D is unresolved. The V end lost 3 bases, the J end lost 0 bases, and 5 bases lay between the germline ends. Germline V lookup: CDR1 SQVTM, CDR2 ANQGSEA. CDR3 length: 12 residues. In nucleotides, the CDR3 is TGCAGCGTTGAGGGTCTGAACACTGAAGCTTTCTTT. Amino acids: CSVEGLNTEAFF.

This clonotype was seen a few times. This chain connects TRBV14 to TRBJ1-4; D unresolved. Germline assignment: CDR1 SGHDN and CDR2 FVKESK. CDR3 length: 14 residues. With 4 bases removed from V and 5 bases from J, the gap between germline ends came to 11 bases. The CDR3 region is CASSRFALNEKLFF. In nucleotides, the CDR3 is TGTGCCAGCAGCCGGTTCGCTCTAAATGAAAAACTGTTTTTT.

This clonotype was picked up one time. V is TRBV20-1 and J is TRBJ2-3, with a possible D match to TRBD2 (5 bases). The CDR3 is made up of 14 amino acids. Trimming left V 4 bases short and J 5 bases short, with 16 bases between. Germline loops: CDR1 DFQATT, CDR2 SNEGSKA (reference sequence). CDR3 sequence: CSAKAGITGDTQYF. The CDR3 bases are TGCAGTGCTAAGGCCGGGATAACCGGAGATACGCAGTATTTT.

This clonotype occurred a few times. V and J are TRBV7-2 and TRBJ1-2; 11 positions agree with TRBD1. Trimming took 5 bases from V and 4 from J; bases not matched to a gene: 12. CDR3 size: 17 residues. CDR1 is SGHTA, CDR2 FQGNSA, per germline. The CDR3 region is CASSLDRGQRIGYGYTF. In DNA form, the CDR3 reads TGTGCCAGCAGCCTGGACAGGGGGCAAAGGATTGGCTATGGCTACACCTTC.

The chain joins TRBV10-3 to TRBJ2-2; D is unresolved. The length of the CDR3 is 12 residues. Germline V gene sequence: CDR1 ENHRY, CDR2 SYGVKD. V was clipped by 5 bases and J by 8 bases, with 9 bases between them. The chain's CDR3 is CAISHGGGELFF. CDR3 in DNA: TGTGCCATCAGTCATGGCGGAGGGGAGCTGTTTTTT.

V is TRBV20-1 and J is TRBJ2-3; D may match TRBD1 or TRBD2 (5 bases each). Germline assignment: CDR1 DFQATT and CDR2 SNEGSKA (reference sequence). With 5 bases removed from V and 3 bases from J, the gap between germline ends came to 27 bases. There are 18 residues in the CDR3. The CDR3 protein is CSAGIQGRGGSGTDTQYF. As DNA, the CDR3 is TGCAGTGCTGGGATTCAGGGTCGTGGGGGTAGTGGGACAGATACGCAGTATTTT.

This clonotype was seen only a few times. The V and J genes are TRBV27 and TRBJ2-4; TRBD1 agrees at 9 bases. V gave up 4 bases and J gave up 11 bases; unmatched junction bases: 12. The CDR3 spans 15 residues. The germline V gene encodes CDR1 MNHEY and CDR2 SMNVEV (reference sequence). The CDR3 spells CASSYGTGTGSVQYF. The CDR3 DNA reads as TGTGCCAGCAGTTACGGGACCGGGACAGGGTCTGTTCAGTACTTC.

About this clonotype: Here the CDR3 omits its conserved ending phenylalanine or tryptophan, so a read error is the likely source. Here the CDR3 reads CASSQVGAPEQFL. CDR3 bases: TGCGCCAGCAGCCAAGTAGGAGCACCCGAGCAGTTCTTA. The gene calls are TRBV4-1 and TRBJ2-1; D is ambiguous. CDR1 and CDR2 (germline): MGHRA, YSYEKL. This CDR3 region has 13 residues. The germline V and J ends were trimmed by 1 base and 10 bases, with 11 bases remaining between them.

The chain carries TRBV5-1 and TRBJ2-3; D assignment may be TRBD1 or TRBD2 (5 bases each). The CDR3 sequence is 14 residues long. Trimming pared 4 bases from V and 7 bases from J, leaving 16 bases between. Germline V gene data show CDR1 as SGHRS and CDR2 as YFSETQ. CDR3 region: CASSPYRDGNTQYF. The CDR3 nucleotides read TGCGCCAGCAGCCCCTATCGGGACGGGAATACGCAGTATTTT.

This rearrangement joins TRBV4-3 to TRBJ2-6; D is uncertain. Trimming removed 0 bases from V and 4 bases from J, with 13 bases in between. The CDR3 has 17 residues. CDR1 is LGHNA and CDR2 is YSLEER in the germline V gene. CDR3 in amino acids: CASSQDGGVTGANVLTF. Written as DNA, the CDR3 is TGCGCCAGCAGCCAAGATGGTGGAGTGACCGGGGCCAACGTCCTGACTTTC.

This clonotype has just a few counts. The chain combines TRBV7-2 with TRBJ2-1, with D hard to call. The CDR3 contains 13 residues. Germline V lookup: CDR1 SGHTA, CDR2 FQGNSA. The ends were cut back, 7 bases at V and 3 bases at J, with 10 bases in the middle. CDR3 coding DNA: TGTGCCAGCACAGCCCCACACTACAATGAGCAGTTCTTC. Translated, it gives CASTAPHYNEQFF.

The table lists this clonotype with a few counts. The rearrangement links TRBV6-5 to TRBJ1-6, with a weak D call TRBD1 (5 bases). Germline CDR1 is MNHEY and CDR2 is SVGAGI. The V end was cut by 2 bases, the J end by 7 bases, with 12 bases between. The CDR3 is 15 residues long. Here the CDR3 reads CASSYGGRSNSPLHF. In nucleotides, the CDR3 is TGTGCCAGCAGTTACGGGGGGAGATCCAATTCACCCCTCCACTTT.

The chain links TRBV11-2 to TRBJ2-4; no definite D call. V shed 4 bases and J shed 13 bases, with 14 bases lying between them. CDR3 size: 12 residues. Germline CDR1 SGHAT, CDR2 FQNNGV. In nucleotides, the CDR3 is TGTGCCAGCAGCTCCGACAAGGGTAAGCAGTACTTC. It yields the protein CASSSDKGKQYF.

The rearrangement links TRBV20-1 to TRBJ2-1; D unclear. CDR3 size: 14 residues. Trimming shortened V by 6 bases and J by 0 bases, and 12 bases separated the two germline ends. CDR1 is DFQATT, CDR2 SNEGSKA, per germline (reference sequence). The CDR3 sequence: CSAAAVSSYNEQFF. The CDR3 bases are TGCAGTGCGGCCGCGGTGAGCTCCTACAATGAGCAGTTCTTC.

The CDR3 coding sequence is TGCGCCAGCAGCCAAGTTACCACAGATACGCAGTATTTT. This gives the protein CASSQVTTDTQYF. The chain couples TRBV4-1 to TRBJ2-3; D gene uncertain. The CDR3 has 13 amino acids. The germline V gene has CDR1 MGHRA and CDR2 YSYEKL. Deletions cut 1 base from V and 2 bases from J, with 4 bases between.

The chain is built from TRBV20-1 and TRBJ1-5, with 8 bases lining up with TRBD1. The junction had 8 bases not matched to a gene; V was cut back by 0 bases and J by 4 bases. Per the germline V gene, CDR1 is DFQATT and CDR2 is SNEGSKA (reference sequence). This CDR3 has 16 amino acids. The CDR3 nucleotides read TGCAGTGCTAGAGATCGAGACAGGGGAAATAATCAGCCCCAGCATTTT. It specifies CSARDRDRGNNQPQHF.

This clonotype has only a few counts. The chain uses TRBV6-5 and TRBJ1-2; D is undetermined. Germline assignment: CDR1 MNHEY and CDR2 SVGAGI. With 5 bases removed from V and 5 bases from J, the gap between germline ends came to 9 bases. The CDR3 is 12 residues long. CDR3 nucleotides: TGTGCCAGCAGTCCACTCGGGTATGGCTACACCTTC. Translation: CASSPLGYGYTF.

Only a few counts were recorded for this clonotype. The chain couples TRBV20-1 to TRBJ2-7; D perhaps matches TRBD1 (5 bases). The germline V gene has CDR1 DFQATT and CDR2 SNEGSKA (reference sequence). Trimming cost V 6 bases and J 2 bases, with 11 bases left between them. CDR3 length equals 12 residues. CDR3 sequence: CSAGTGPYEQYF. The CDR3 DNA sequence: TGCAGTGCCGGAACAGGTCCCTACGAGCAGTACTTC.